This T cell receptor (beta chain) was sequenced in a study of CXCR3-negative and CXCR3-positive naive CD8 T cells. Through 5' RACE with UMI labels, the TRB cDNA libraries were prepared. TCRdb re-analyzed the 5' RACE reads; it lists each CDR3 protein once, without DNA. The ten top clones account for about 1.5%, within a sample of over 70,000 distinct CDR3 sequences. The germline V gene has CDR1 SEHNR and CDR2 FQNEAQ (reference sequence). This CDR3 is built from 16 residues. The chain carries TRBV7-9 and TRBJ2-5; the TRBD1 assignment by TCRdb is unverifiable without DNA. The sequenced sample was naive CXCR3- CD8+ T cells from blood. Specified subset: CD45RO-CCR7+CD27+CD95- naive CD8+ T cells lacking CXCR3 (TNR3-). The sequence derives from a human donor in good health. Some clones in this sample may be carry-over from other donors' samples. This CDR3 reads CASTTIRDRGRETQYF. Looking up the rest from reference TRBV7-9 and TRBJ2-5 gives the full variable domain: DTGVSQNPRHKITKRGQNVTFRCDPISEHNRLYWYRQTLGQGPEFLTYFQNEAQLEKSRLLSDRFSAERPKGSFSTLEIQRTEQGDSAMYLCASTTIRDRGRETQYFGPGTRLLVL.